The entry below describes one T cell receptor beta chain. Measured with immunoSEQ multiplex PCR; TCRdb has only the in-frame clones, and not every one. This table holds about 9,200 clones, more than 55% found once. This specimen comes from a study of tumour-infiltrating T cells in Burkitt lymphoma. Study context: Overall and progression-free survival were predicted by productive clonality.

The V gene end was trimmed by 5 bases and the J gene end by 10 bases; junction bases not matched to a gene: 11. Germline CDR1 reads SGHTA; CDR2 reads FQGNSA. The CDR3 length is 15 residues. The V gene is TRBV7-2, the J gene TRBJ1-6, with 7 bases identical to TRBD1. This clonotype originated in a human donor with diffuse large B-cell lymphoma. The sample taken for sequencing was tumor tissue. This chain's CDR3 is CASSLSQGVGSPLHF. The CDR3 DNA reads as TGTGCCAGCAGCCTTAGTCAGGGGGTAGGATCACCCCTCCACTTT.